The next 21 T cell receptor beta chains were all read from a single sample in a study of a mutant IDH1 vaccine in newly diagnosed glioma. Time point meaning: baseline, week 1 (first vaccination visit). Treatment defined: pre-vaccination baseline after standard-of-care therapy. Produced via immunoSEQ multiplex PCR; TCRdb's table is partial and in-frame only. This sample carries around 17,000 clones, roughly 96% of them seen once, and the ten largest clones take roughly 3.5%. Specimen: peripheral blood mononuclear cells (PBMCs), collected from a glioma patient treated with radiotherapy, temozolomide or both. These receptors originate from a woman under 30 with glioma. Some clones in this sample may be carry-over from other donors' samples.

V and J are TRBV4-3 and TRBJ2-1, with TRBD2 matching 8 bases. The V segment lost 1 base and the J segment 7 bases; nucleotides outside the gene matches: 9. This CDR3 is 16 amino acids long. The germline CDR1 and CDR2 sequences are LGHNA and YSLEER. CDR3 sequence (DNA): TGCGCCAGCAGCCAAGGCCTCGGGACTAGTATTAATGAGCAGTTCTTC. Protein sequence: CASSQGLGTSINEQFF.

This chain joins TRBV6-6 and TRBJ1-1; D uncertain. The length of the CDR3 is 12 residues. Trimming took off 4 bases at V and 6 bases at J, with 9 bases between the two ends. Germline V gene sequence: CDR1 MNHNY, CDR2 SVGAGI (reference sequence). The CDR3, as DNA: TGTGCCAGCAGTTCTCCCCAGGCTGAAGCTTTCTTT. Its protein product is CASSSPQAEAFF.

The V and J genes are TRBV27 and TRBJ2-2, with TRBD2 identical over 16 bases. V gave up 5 bases and J gave up 6 bases; unmatched junction bases: 3. The CDR3 spans 16 residues. The germline CDR1 and CDR2 sequences are MNHEY and SMNVEV (reference sequence). The CDR3 DNA follows: TGTGCCAGCAGTACGGGACTAGCGGGGGGGTCCGGGGAGCTGTTTTTT. Translating gives CASSTGLAGGSGELFF.

The V gene is TRBV6-4, the J gene TRBJ2-1, with D possibly TRBD2 on 6 matching bases. Trimming took off 0 bases at V and 4 bases at J, with 10 bases between the two ends. CDR1 and CDR2 from the germline V gene are MRHNA and SNTAGT. The CDR3 spans 15 residues. CDR3 protein: CASSDSEGQYNEQFF. The CDR3, as DNA: TGTGCCAGCAGTGACTCGGAGGGCCAGTACAATGAGCAGTTCTTC.

The chain uses TRBV5-6 and TRBJ1-2, with 8 bases identical to TRBD1. Unmatched junction bases numbered 9, after V lost 4 bases and J lost 4 bases. Germline V gene data show CDR1 as SGHDT and CDR2 as YYEEEE. There are 15 residues in the CDR3. The CDR3 is CASSRTGTLFYGYTF. The CDR3 DNA follows: TGTGCCAGCAGCAGGACAGGGACCTTATTCTATGGCTACACCTTC.

V gene TRBV30 combines with J gene TRBJ2-7, with 12 bases aligning to TRBD1. Germline lookup yields CDR1 GTSNPN and CDR2 SVGIG (reference sequence). The CDR3 covers 13 residues. The ends lost 6 bases at V and 6 bases at J; junction bases unmatched: 6. The CDR3 nucleotides are TGTGCCTGTACGGGACAGGGGGCCCTCGAGCAGTACTTC. The encoded protein is CACTGQGALEQYF.

The V and J genes are TRBV6-1 and TRBJ1-5; tentatively, D is TRBD1 (5 bases). From germline, CDR1 is MNHNS and CDR2 SASEGT. Trimming removed 7 bases at V and 2 bases at J, with 15 bases between. There are 15 residues in the CDR3. CDR3 sequence reads: CASTQNGGGNQPQHF. The CDR3 coding sequence is TGTGCCAGCACCCAGAACGGGGGGGGCAATCAGCCCCAGCATTTT.

The chain carries TRBV6-1 and TRBJ1-2; D remains ambiguous. Germline V gene sequence: CDR1 MNHNS, CDR2 SASEGT. There are 14 residues in the CDR3. The V gene lost 1 base and the J gene lost 9 bases, with 15 bases spanning the gap. In DNA form, the CDR3 reads TGTGCCAGCAGTGAAGAAGGAAGGCGTGCGAGCTACACCTTC. The encoded protein is CASSEEGRRASYTF.

The CDR3, as DNA: TGTGCCAGCAGCAAGGGGGGACAGGGGACCCTCTACGAGCAGTACTTC. Translation: CASSKGGQGTLYEQYF. This sequence joins TRBV21-1 and TRBJ2-7; TRBD1, the D gene given by the table, was not confirmed from the DNA. TRBV21-1 has pseudogene status. CDR3 length equals 16 residues.

The V gene is TRBV7-9, the J gene TRBJ1-3; D perhaps matches TRBD1 (5 bases). Trimming cost V 9 bases and J 3 bases, with 9 bases left between them. The CDR3 consists of 12 residues. CDR1 and CDR2 (germline): SEHNR, FQNEAQ (reference sequence). CDR3 in amino acids: CARADSGNTIYF. For the CDR3, the DNA is TGTGCCAGAGCAGACAGTGGAAACACCATATATTTT.

This chain links TRBV6-1 with TRBJ1-5; weak D call: TRBD1 (5 bases). V was pared by 4 bases and J by 5 bases, with 15 bases between. The length of the CDR3 is 15 residues. In germline, CDR1 is MNHNS, CDR2 SASEGT. The CDR3 nucleotides read TGTGCCAGCAGTGGGAGGACGGGGACCCATCAGCCCCAGCATTTT. It specifies CASSGRTGTHQPQHF.

The rearrangement uses TRBV5-4 and TRBJ2-7; D not resolved. This CDR3 is 12 amino acids long. The germline gives CDR1 SGHNT, CDR2 YYREEE (reference sequence). Deletions cut 1 base from V and 0 bases from J, with 2 bases between. The CDR3 nucleotides are TGTGCCAGCAGCTTGCCCTCCTACGAGCAGTACTTC. Protein sequence: CASSLPSYEQYF. The complete variable domain, with remaining parts taken from reference TRBV5-4 and TRBJ2-7, reads ETGVTQSPTHLIKTRGQQVTLRCSSQSGHNTVSWYQQALGQGPQFIFQYYREEENGRGNFPPRFSGLQFPNYSSELNVNALELDDSALYLCASSLPSYEQYFGPGTRLTVT.

This clone appeared once. J is TRBJ2-1 and V is TRBV6-1; TRBD2 might be the D (6 bases). The CDR3 extends over 14 amino acids. V dropped 0 bases and J dropped 8 bases, with 11 bases sitting between them. CDR1 is MNHNS, CDR2 SASEGT, per germline. DNA for the CDR3: TGTGCCAGCAGTGAAGCGCCTGGAGGGCATGAGCAGTTCTTC. Encoded protein: CASSEAPGGHEQFF.

The chain couples TRBV14 to TRBJ1-3; D possibly corresponds to TRBD1 (6 bases). V lost 1 base and J lost 0, with 10 bases in between. CDR1 is SGHDN, CDR2 FVKESK, per germline. This CDR3 contains 16 residues. The CDR3: CASSQVQGYSGNTIYF. CDR3 nucleotide sequence: TGTGCCAGCAGCCAAGTACAGGGCTACTCTGGAAACACCATATATTTT. Supplemented by reference TRBV14 and TRBJ1-3, the full variable domain reads EAGVTQFPSHSVIEKGQTVTLRCDPISGHDNLYWYRRVMGKEIKFLLHFVKESKQDESGMPNNRFLAERTGGTYSTLKVQPAELEDSGVYFCASSQVQGYSGNTIYFGEGSWLTVV.

V and J are TRBV7-2 and TRBJ2-2; perhaps TRBD1 as D (6 bases). The CDR3 runs 15 residues. Trimming cost V 1 base and J 4 bases, with 10 bases left between them. Germline V gene lookup returns CDR1 SGHTA and CDR2 FQGNSA. CDR3 protein: CASSLGTGSTGELFF. DNA of the CDR3: TGTGCCAGCAGCTTAGGTACAGGGAGCACCGGGGAGCTGTTTTTT.

The chain carries TRBV19 and TRBJ1-5, with 8 bases aligning to TRBD1. V gave up 11 bases and J gave up 0 bases; unmatched junction bases: 9. Per the germline V gene, CDR1 is LNHDA and CDR2 is SQIVND (reference sequence). CDR3 length equals 15 residues. The CDR3 protein is CAATGGAYSNQPQHF. The DNA for the CDR3 is TGTGCCGCAACAGGGGGGGCTTATAGCAATCAGCCCCAGCATTTT. The variable domain in full, with the rest retrieved from reference TRBV19 and TRBJ1-5, is DGGITQSPKYLFRKEGQNVTLSCEQNLNHDAMYWYRQDPGQGLRLIYYSQIVNDFQKGDIAEGYSVSREKKESFPLTVTSAQKNPTAFYLCAATGGAYSNQPQHFGDGTRLSIL.

This chain links TRBV27 with TRBJ2-7; D is undetermined. The V end was cut by 6 bases, the J end by 0 bases, with 24 bases between. Germline CDR1 and CDR2: MNHEY and SMNVEV (reference sequence). The CDR3 consists of 18 residues. The CDR3 region is CASSLRTEGVGSSYEQYF. CDR3 nucleotide sequence: TGTGCCAGCAGCCTCAGAACCGAAGGAGTAGGTAGCTCCTACGAGCAGTACTTC.

This CDR3 is CASSLAPTGLNEKLFF. CDR3 DNA: TGTGCCAGCAGCTTGGCACCGACAGGCCTCAATGAAAAACTGTTTTTT. The chain is built from TRBV5-6 and TRBJ1-4, with D maybe TRBD1 (6 bases). From germline, CDR1 is SGHDT and CDR2 YYEEEE. V shed 0 bases and J shed 5 bases, with 14 bases lying between them. CDR3 length: 16 amino acids.

The V gene is TRBV10-3, the J gene TRBJ2-2, with 14 bases that match TRBD2. Unmatched junction bases numbered 6, after V lost 2 bases and J lost 7 bases. The CDR3 sequence is 17 residues long. Germline V gene sequence: CDR1 ENHRY, CDR2 SYGVKD. CDR3 loop: CAISETGTSGRNGELFF. Here the CDR3 DNA reads TGTGCCATCAGTGAGACCGGGACTAGCGGGAGAAACGGGGAGCTGTTTTTT.

The rearrangement joins TRBV18 to TRBJ1-2, with D possibly TRBD1 on 6 matching bases. The CDR3 covers 15 residues. Germline V gene lookup returns CDR1 KGHSH and CDR2 LQKENI. V lost 0 bases and J 4 bases, leaving 12 bases between the germline ends. The DNA of the CDR3 is TGTGCCAGCTCACCACCGGTCAGGGGAGCCTATGGCTACACCTTC. Its protein is CASSPPVRGAYGYTF.

V is TRBV28 and J is TRBJ2-7; possible D gene TRBD2, 6 bases. The V end lost 3 bases, the J end lost 3 bases, and 9 bases lay between the germline ends. The CDR3 spans 13 residues. Germline V gene sequence: CDR1 MDHEN, CDR2 SYDVKM. The CDR3 loop is CASSFSSVYEQYF. The CDR3 nucleotides read TGTGCCAGCAGTTTTTCTAGCGTCTACGAGCAGTACTTC.